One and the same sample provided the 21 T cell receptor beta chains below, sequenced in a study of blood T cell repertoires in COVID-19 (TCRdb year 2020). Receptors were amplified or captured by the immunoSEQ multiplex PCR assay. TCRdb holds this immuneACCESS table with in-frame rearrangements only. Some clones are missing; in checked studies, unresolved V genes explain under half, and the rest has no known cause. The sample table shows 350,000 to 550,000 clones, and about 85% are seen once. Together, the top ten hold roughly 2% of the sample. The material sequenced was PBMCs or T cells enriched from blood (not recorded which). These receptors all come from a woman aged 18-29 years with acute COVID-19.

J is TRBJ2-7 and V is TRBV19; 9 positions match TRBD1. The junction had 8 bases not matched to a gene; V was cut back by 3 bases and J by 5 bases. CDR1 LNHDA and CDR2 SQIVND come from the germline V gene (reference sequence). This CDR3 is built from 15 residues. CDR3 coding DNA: TGTGCCAGTAGTATTAAAAGGACAGGGGATCACGAGCAGTACTTC. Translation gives CASSIKRTGDHEQYF.

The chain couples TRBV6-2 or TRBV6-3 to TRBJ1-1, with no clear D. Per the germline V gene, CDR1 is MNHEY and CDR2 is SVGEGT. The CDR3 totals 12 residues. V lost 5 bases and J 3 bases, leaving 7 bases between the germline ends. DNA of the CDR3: TGTGCCAGCAGTCACAAGTACACTGAAGCTTTCTTT. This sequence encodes CASSHKYTEAFF.

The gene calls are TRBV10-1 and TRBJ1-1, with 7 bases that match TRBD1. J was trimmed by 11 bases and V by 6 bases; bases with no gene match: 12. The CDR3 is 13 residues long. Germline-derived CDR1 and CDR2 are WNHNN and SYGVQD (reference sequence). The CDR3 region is CASSPIPGTEAFF. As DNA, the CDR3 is TGCGCCAGCAGCCCAATTCCCGGGACAGAGGCTTTCTTT.

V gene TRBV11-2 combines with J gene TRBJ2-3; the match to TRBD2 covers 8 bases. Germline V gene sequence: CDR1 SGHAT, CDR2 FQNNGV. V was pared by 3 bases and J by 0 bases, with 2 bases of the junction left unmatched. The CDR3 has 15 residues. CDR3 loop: CASSFGGGSTDTQYF. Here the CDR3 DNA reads TGTGCCAGCAGCTTTGGCGGGGGGAGCACAGATACGCAGTATTTT.

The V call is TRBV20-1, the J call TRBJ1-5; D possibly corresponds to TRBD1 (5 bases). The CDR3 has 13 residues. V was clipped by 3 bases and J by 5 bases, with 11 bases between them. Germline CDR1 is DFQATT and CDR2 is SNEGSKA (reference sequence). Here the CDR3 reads CSASIRGDQPQHF. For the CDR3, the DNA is TGCAGTGCTAGTATCCGGGGGGATCAGCCCCAGCATTTT.

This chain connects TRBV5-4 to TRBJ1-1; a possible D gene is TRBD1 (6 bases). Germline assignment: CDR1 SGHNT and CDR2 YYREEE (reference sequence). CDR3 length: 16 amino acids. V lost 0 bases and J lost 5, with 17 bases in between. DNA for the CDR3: TGTGCCAGCAGCTTGGACGCCGACAGGTTGGAGACTGAAGCTTTCTTT. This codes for CASSLDADRLETEAFF.

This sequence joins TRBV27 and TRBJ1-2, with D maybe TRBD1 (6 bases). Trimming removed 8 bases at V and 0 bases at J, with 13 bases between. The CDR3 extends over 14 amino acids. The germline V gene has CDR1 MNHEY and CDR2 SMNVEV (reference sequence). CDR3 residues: CASRGGASNYGYTF. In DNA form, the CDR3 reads TGTGCCAGCCGAGGGGGGGCCTCTAACTATGGCTACACCTTC.

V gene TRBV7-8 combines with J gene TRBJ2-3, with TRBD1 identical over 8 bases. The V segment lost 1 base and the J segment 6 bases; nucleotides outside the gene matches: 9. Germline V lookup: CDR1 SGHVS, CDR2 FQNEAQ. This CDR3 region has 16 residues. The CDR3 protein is CASSLGGRQGWDTQYF. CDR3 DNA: TGTGCCAGCAGCTTAGGAGGTCGACAGGGGTGGGATACGCAGTATTTT. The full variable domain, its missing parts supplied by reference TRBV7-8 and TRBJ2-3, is GAGVSQSPRYKVAKRGQDVALRCDPISGHVSLFWYQQALGQGPEFLTYFQNEAQLDKSGLPSDRFFAERPEGSVSTLKIQRTQQEDSAVYLCASSLGGRQGWDTQYFGPGTRLTVL.

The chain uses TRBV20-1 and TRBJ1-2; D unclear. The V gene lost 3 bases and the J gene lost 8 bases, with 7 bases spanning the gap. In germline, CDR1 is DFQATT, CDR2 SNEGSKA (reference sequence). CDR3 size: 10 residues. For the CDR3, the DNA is TGCAGTGCTAGTATCGGGGGCTACACCTTC. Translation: CSASIGGYTF.

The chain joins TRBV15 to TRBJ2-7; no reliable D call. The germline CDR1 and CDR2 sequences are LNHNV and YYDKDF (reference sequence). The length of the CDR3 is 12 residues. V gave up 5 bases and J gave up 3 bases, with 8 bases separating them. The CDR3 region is CATSPTGYEQYF. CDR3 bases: TGTGCCACCAGCCCCACCGGCTACGAGCAGTACTTC.

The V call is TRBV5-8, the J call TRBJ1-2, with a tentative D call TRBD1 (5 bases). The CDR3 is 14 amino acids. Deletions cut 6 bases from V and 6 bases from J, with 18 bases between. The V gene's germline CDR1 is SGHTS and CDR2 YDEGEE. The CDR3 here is CASTSRSGVHGYTF. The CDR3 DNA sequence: TGTGCCAGCACCTCCAGATCGGGGGTGCATGGCTACACCTTC.

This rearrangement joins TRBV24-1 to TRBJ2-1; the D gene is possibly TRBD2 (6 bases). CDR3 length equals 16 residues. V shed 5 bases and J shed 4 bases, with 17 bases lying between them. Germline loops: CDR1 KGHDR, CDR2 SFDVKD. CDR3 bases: TGTGCCACCAGTGGGCATAGGACTACCCTATACAATGAGCAGTTCTTC. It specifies CATSGHRTTLYNEQFF.

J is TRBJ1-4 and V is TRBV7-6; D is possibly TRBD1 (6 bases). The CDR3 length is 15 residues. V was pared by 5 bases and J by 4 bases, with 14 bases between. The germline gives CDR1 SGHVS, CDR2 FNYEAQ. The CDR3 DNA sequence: TGTGCCAGCAGCACCCAGGACAGCTTTAATGAAAAACTGTTTTTT. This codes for CASSTQDSFNEKLFF.

This CDR3 reads CASRGTGVETQYF. The CDR3 DNA reads as TGTGCCAGCAGGGGGACAGGGGTCGAGACCCAGTACTTC. The J gene is TRBJ2-5, the V gene TRBV2; 10 bases line up with TRBD1. The CDR3 extends over 13 amino acids. Losses at the gene ends were 6 bases for V and 5 bases for J; bases not matched to a gene: 3. Germline V CDR1 and CDR2: SNHLY, FYNNEI.

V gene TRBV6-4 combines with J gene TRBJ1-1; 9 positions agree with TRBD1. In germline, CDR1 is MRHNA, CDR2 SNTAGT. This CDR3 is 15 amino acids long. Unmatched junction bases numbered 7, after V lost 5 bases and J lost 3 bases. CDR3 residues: CASSFGTGGYTEAFF. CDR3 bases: TGTGCCAGCAGTTTTGGAACAGGGGGCTACACTGAAGCTTTCTTT.

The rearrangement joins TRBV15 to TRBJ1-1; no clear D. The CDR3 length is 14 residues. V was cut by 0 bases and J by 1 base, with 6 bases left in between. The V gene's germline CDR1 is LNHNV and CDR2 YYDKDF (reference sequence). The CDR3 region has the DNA TGTGCCACCAGCAGAGAGGGAGGGAACACTGAAGCTTTCTTT. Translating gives CATSREGGNTEAFF.

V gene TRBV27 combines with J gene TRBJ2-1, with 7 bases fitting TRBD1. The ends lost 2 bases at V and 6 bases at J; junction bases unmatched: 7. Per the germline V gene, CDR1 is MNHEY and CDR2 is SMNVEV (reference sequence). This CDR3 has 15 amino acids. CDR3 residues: CASSLLGTVSNEQFF. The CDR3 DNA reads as TGTGCCAGCAGTTTACTGGGGACAGTATCCAATGAGCAGTTCTTC.

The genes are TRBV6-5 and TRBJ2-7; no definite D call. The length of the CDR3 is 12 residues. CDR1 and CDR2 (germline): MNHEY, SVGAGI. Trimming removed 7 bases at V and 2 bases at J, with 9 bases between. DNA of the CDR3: TGTGCCAGCATACAGTTTACCTACGAGCAGTACTTC. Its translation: CASIQFTYEQYF.

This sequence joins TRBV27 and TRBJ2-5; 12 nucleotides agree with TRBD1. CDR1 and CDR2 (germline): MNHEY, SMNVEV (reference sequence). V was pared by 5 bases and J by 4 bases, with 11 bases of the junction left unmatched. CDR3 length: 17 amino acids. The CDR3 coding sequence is TGTGCCAGCAGTCCCGGGACAGGGGGCACGTTTTTAGAGACCCAGTACTTC. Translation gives CASSPGTGGTFLETQYF.

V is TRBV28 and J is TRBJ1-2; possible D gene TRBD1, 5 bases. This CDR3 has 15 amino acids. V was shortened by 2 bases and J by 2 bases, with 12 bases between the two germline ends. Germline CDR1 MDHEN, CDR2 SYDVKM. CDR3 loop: CASSLPKGANYGYTF. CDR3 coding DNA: TGTGCCAGCAGTTTACCCAAAGGGGCCAACTATGGCTACACCTTC.

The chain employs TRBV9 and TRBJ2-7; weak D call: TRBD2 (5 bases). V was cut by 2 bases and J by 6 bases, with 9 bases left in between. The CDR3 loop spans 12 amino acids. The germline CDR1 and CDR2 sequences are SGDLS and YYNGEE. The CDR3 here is CASSVGEGEQYF. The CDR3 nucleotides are TGTGCCAGCAGCGTCGGGGAAGGCGAGCAGTACTTC.